This TCR beta chain was recorded in a study of T cells after posttransplantation cyclophosphamide. In this sample, this clone turned up many times. No antigen is known for it. The repertoire was sequenced with immunoSEQ multiplex PCR; TCRdb's copy has only in-frame clones and lacks some. The sample has some 23,000 clones, none seen only once. V was cut by 0 bases and J by 0 bases, with 12 bases left in between. Germline loops: CDR1 SGHNT, CDR2 YYREEE (reference sequence). The length of the CDR3 is 17 residues. Study-wide findings and caveats: Recipient CMV seropositivity and CMV reactivation strongly tracked TRB clonality. Tissue-infiltrating T cells from skin or gut overlapped little with blood T cells. Later post-transplant blood repertoires were often dominated by donor CD8+ memory clones.

The gene calls are TRBV5-4 and TRBJ2-2; D is possibly TRBD2 (6 bases). This receptor was taken from a woman between 50 and 59 years old in good health, CMV-negative, and a related stem cell transplant donor. The sequenced sample consisted of PBMCs. As DNA, the CDR3 is TGTGCCAGCAGCTTGGCGCTTCGCGGGGCGAACACCGGGGAGCTGTTTTTT. It encodes CASSLALRGANTGELFF.